The rows below give T cell receptor beta chains drawn from one sample of a study of shared clonotypes between healthy human individuals. TCRdb keeps only in-frame clones here, not all; method: immunoSEQ multiplex PCR. The table includes some 530,000 clones, 60% to 80% detected once. The specimen was PBMCs. The receptors were sampled from a woman aged 40 to 55 in good health. Some clones in this sample may be carry-over from other donors' samples. The CDR3 runs from the conserved cysteine through the conserved F or W. Each record gives: V gene, D gene, J gene, clone size, CDR3 DNA, CDR3 protein. A D gene is named only where the DNA matches it firmly. The listing skips clone size in some rows; elsewhere it reads once, few, many or a size class.

v_gene: TRBV9
d_gene: NA
j_gene: TRBJ2-2
abundance: NA
CDR3nt: TGTGCCAGCAGCGTAGTTCAGGGCACCGGGGAGCTGTTTTTT
CDR3aa: CASSVVQGTGELFF

v_gene: TRBV28
d_gene: NA
j_gene: TRBJ2-7
abundance: NA
CDR3nt: TGTGCCAGCAGTATGGACGGGTTTCGGGTAAACTACGAGCAGTACTTC
CDR3aa: CASSMDGFRVNYEQYF

v_gene: TRBV19
d_gene: TRBD1
j_gene: TRBJ2-5
abundance: once
CDR3nt: TGTGCCAGTACTCCGACAGGGTACGAGACCCAGTACTTC
CDR3aa: CASTPTGYETQYF

v_gene: TRBV19
d_gene: NA
j_gene: TRBJ1-2
abundance: NA
CDR3nt: TGTGCCAGTAGTCCACGGGCGGTAGACTATGGCTACACCTTC
CDR3aa: CASSPRAVDYGYTF

v_gene: TRBV5-4
d_gene: TRBD2
j_gene: TRBJ2-3
abundance: NA
CDR3nt: TGTGCCAGCAGCTTGGGTCTTTCGGGACTAGGGGCAGATACGCAGTATTTT
CDR3aa: CASSLGLSGLGADTQYF

v_gene: TRBV6-6
d_gene: NA
j_gene: TRBJ2-7
abundance: once
CDR3nt: TGTGCCAGCAGTTATCAGTGGGCCAACAAGCAGTACTTC
CDR3aa: CASSYQWANKQYF

v_gene: TRBV28
d_gene: NA
j_gene: TRBJ1-3
abundance: NA
CDR3nt: TGTGCCAGCAGTTCCGGATTCTCTGGAAACACCATATATTTT
CDR3aa: CASSSGFSGNTIYF

v_gene: TRBV10-3
d_gene: NA
j_gene: TRBJ2-7
abundance: NA
CDR3nt: TGTGCCACCGAAGCGGAGAAATACGAGCAGTACTTC
CDR3aa: CATEAEKYEQYF

v_gene: TRBV19
d_gene: TRBD1
j_gene: TRBJ1-5
abundance: NA
CDR3nt: TGTGCCAGTAGTGTAGGGACAGGGCAGGCTCAGCCCCAGCATTTT
CDR3aa: CASSVGTGQAQPQHF

v_gene: TRBV11-2
d_gene: NA
j_gene: TRBJ2-3
abundance: NA
CDR3nt: TGTGCCAGCAGCTTACGGGTAGCACCGGATACGCAGTATTTT
CDR3aa: CASSLRVAPDTQYF

v_gene: TRBV11-3
d_gene: NA
j_gene: TRBJ2-1
abundance: NA
CDR3nt: TGTGCCAGCAGCTCGGGACTTAACAATGAGCAGTTCTTC
CDR3aa: CASSSGLNNEQFF

v_gene: TRBV12-1
d_gene: NA
j_gene: TRBJ2-7
abundance: NA
CDR3nt: TGTGCCAGCAGCCAAACTAGCGGGAGTAACTACGAGCAGTACTTC
CDR3aa: CASSQTSGSNYEQYF

v_gene: TRBV6-4
d_gene: TRBD1
j_gene: TRBJ2-1
abundance: few
CDR3nt: TGTGCCAGCAGCCACGACAGGGGGCGGGGTGAGCAGTTCTTC
CDR3aa: CASSHDRGRGEQFF

v_gene: TRBV27
d_gene: NA
j_gene: TRBJ2-3
abundance: NA
CDR3nt: TGTGCCAGCAGCTCACAGAGCACAGATACGCAGTATTTT
CDR3aa: CASSSQSTDTQYF

v_gene: TRBV11-3
d_gene: NA
j_gene: TRBJ2-1
abundance: NA
CDR3nt: TGTGCCAGCAGCTCCCGGGACCCTACCCCTAAGCAGTTCTTC
CDR3aa: CASSSRDPTPKQFF

v_gene: TRBV4-2
d_gene: NA
j_gene: TRBJ2-1
abundance: NA
CDR3nt: TGTGCCAGCACCAGGGGGGAGACTTCCTACAATGAGCAGTTCTTC
CDR3aa: CASTRGETSYNEQFF

v_gene: TRBV4-1
d_gene: NA
j_gene: TRBJ2-1
abundance: NA
CDR3nt: TGCGCCAGCAGCCAAGCCGGAGCCAAATACAATGAGCAGTTCTTC
CDR3aa: CASSQAGAKYNEQFF

v_gene: TRBV10-3
d_gene: TRBD2
j_gene: TRBJ2-5
abundance: NA
CDR3nt: TGTGCCATCAAACGGGAGGAAACAGAGACCCAGTACTTC
CDR3aa: CAIKREETETQYF

v_gene: TRBV5-1
d_gene: TRBD1
j_gene: TRBJ2-3
abundance: NA
CDR3nt: TGCGTCAGCAGCCCAATCACAGGGGAAGATACGCAGTATTTT
CDR3aa: CVSSPITGEDTQYF

v_gene: TRBV27
d_gene: NA
j_gene: TRBJ1-1
abundance: NA
CDR3nt: TGTGCCAGCACCATCGCTAGGGGCCGGAACACTGAGGCTTTCTTT
CDR3aa: CASTIARGRNTEAFF

v_gene: TRBV4-1
d_gene: NA
j_gene: TRBJ2-7
abundance: NA
CDR3nt: TGCGCCAGCAGTCCAGTCCCAACCGCTGATTACGAGCAGTACTTC
CDR3aa: CASSPVPTADYEQYF

v_gene: TRBV30
d_gene: TRBD1
j_gene: TRBJ1-4
abundance: NA
CDR3nt: TGTGCCTGGAGTGACGGGACAGGGGCGGGTGAAAAACTGTTTTTT
CDR3aa: CAWSDGTGAGEKLFF

v_gene: TRBV14
d_gene: NA
j_gene: TRBJ2-4
abundance: few
CDR3nt: TGTGCCAGCAGCCAAGATGGGTTTTCAGCCAAAAACATTCAGTACTTC
CDR3aa: CASSQDGFSAKNIQYF

v_gene: TRBV28
d_gene: NA
j_gene: TRBJ2-3
abundance: NA
CDR3nt: TGTGCCAGCGGGGTCGGCGGGAACCCTAGCACAGATACGCAGTATTTT
CDR3aa: CASGVGGNPSTDTQYF

v_gene: TRBV4-2
d_gene: NA
j_gene: TRBJ1-4
abundance: NA
CDR3nt: TGTGCCAGCAGCCAAACGAGTAATAATGAAAAACTGTTTTTT
CDR3aa: CASSQTSNNEKLFF

v_gene: TRBV5-1
d_gene: TRBD2
j_gene: TRBJ2-7
abundance: NA
CDR3nt: TGCGCCAGCAGCTTGGACCTAGCGGGACTGTACTACGAGCAGTACTTC
CDR3aa: CASSLDLAGLYYEQYF

v_gene: TRBV6-1
d_gene: NA
j_gene: TRBJ2-1
abundance: NA
CDR3nt: TGTGCCAGCAGTGCCAGGAGGGGGAAATCCTACAATGAGCAGTTCTTC
CDR3aa: CASSARRGKSYNEQFF

v_gene: TRBV5-4
d_gene: NA
j_gene: TRBJ2-1
abundance: once
CDR3nt: TGTGCCAGCAGCTCGGTACAGGGCAATATAAATGAGCAGTTCTTC
CDR3aa: CASSSVQGNINEQFF

v_gene: TRBV2
d_gene: TRBD1
j_gene: TRBJ1-5
abundance: NA
CDR3nt: TGTGCCAGCAGCCGACAGGGGGATCAGCCCCAGCATTTT
CDR3aa: CASSRQGDQPQHF

v_gene: TRBV30
d_gene: NA
j_gene: TRBJ1-6
abundance: few
CDR3nt: TGTGCCTGGAGCGCGAGAGGGGGGTCCCTCCACTTT
CDR3aa: CAWSARGGSLHF

v_gene: TRBV29-1
d_gene: NA
j_gene: TRBJ1-5
abundance: NA
CDR3nt: TGCAGCGCATCGGAGGGGTCCCAATGGCCCCAGCATTTT
CDR3aa: CSASEGSQWPQHF

v_gene: TRBV4-1
d_gene: TRBD1
j_gene: TRBJ2-7
abundance: NA
CDR3nt: TGCGCCAGCTCTTCCGGGACAGGGCTGGGGGAGCAGTACTTC
CDR3aa: CASSSGTGLGEQYF

v_gene: TRBV27
d_gene: NA
j_gene: TRBJ1-5
abundance: NA
CDR3nt: TGTGCCAGCAGTTTAAACAGGGTTACGGGCCAGCCCCAGCATTTT
CDR3aa: CASSLNRVTGQPQHF

v_gene: TRBV5-1
d_gene: NA
j_gene: TRBJ1-3
abundance: once
CDR3nt: TGCGCCAGCAGCCCGGGGGACTCGCGCGGAAACACCATATATTTT
CDR3aa: CASSPGDSRGNTIYF

v_gene: TRBV11-2
d_gene: NA
j_gene: TRBJ2-5
abundance: NA
CDR3nt: TGTGCCAGCAGCTCAGTCAGCGGGTCGGCGACCCAGTACTTC
CDR3aa: CASSSVSGSATQYF

v_gene: TRBV29-1
d_gene: TRBD2
j_gene: TRBJ2-7
abundance: once
CDR3nt: TGCAGCGTTGGACTAGCGGGGTTCTACGAGCAGTACTTC
CDR3aa: CSVGLAGFYEQYF

v_gene: TRBV7-2
d_gene: TRBD1
j_gene: TRBJ2-4
abundance: NA
CDR3nt: TGTGCCAGCAACCGAGGGGAGACAGGGGCCAAAAACATTCAGTACTTC
CDR3aa: CASNRGETGAKNIQYF

v_gene: TRBV7-2
d_gene: NA
j_gene: TRBJ1-1
abundance: NA
CDR3nt: TGTGCCAGCAGCCCCTCCATCGATGTGACTGAAGCTTTCTTT
CDR3aa: CASSPSIDVTEAFF

v_gene: TRBV7-8
d_gene: NA
j_gene: TRBJ2-2
abundance: NA
CDR3nt: TGTGCCAGCAGCTTGGGGGAGCGCCCCACCACCGGGGAGCTGTTTTTT
CDR3aa: CASSLGERPTTGELFF

v_gene: TRBV7-2
d_gene: NA
j_gene: TRBJ2-7
abundance: NA
CDR3nt: TGTGCCAGCAGCTTACGAGTGGGCCAGGACGAGCAGTACTTC
CDR3aa: CASSLRVGQDEQYF

v_gene: TRBV19
d_gene: NA
j_gene: TRBJ1-4
abundance: NA
CDR3nt: TGTGCCAGTAGTATAGGTGGACCCGAAAAACTGTTTTTT
CDR3aa: CASSIGGPEKLFF

v_gene: TRBV5-1
d_gene: NA
j_gene: TRBJ2-5
abundance: NA
CDR3nt: TGCGCCAGCTTTCCAGGTCCCCAAGAGACCCAGTACTTC
CDR3aa: CASFPGPQETQYF

v_gene: TRBV4-2
d_gene: NA
j_gene: TRBJ1-2
abundance: NA
CDR3nt: TGTGCCAGCAGCTTATGGCAGGGCCATGGCTACACCTTC
CDR3aa: CASSLWQGHGYTF